This entry features one T cell receptor (beta chain) sequence. V lost 3 bases to trimming and J lost 7 bases, with 15 bases between them. This CDR3 region has 13 residues. Germline-derived CDR1 and CDR2 are GTSNPN and SVGIG (reference sequence). TCRdb keeps only in-frame clones here, not all; method: immunoSEQ multiplex PCR. The sample lists 150,000 to 200,000 clones; roughly 94% were seen once. This specimen comes from a study of control samples from healthy donors and cancer patients. The receptor comes from a man in his fifties or sixties with colorectal cancer. The source material was PBMCs. This chain joins TRBV30 and TRBJ2-5, with a weak D call TRBD2 (5 bases). The CDR3 bases are TGTGCCTGGAGAACGTCTAGCTCAGGGACCCAGTACTTC. Protein product: CAWRTSSSGTQYF.